The 20 T cell receptor beta chains reported below all come from one sample, sequenced in a study of blood T cell repertoires in COVID-19. Data came from immunoSEQ multiplex PCR; TCRdb stores just in-frame clones and leaves some out. The table has 250,000 to 350,000 clones, more than 70% seen once. Sequences were obtained from peripheral blood. The origin of the receptors is a young man who had recovered from COVID-19.

The sample holds one count of this clone. This chain links TRBV19 with TRBJ1-1; D is unresolved. The germline gives CDR1 LNHDA, CDR2 SQIVND (reference sequence). This CDR3 has 14 amino acids. V shed 5 bases and J shed 0 bases, with 10 bases lying between them. CDR3 sequence: CASSVAFMNTEAFF. DNA for the CDR3: TGTGCCAGTAGTGTGGCCTTCATGAACACTGAAGCTTTCTTT.

The V and J genes are TRBV27 and TRBJ2-5, with D unclear. Trimming pared 2 bases from V and 4 bases from J, leaving 11 bases between. The CDR3 totals 14 residues. In germline, CDR1 is MNHEY, CDR2 SMNVEV (reference sequence). For the CDR3, the DNA is TGTGCCAGCAGTTTACTGGGCGTTCCAGAGACCCAGTACTTC. This encodes CASSLLGVPETQYF.

The rearrangement links TRBV24-1 to TRBJ2-1; D might be TRBD2 (5 bases). Per germline, CDR1 KGHDR and CDR2 SFDVKD. This CDR3 is built from 13 residues. The V gene lost 0 bases and the J gene lost 10 bases, with 9 bases spanning the gap. The CDR3 region is CATSDLEGGEQFF. CDR3 DNA sequence: TGTGCCACCAGTGATTTGGAGGGTGGGGAGCAGTTCTTC.

CDR3 residues: CASSLGASGSLAKNIQYF. The CDR3 nucleotides are TGCGCCAGCAGCTTGGGGGCTAGCGGGTCCCTAGCCAAAAACATTCAGTACTTC. V is TRBV5-1 and J is TRBJ2-4; 8 nucleotides line up with TRBD2. J gave up 0 bases and V 0 bases, and 8 bases lay outside the gene matches. CDR1 is SGHRS, CDR2 YFSETQ, per germline. CDR3 size: 18 residues.

The sample holds one count of this clone. CDR3 nucleotide sequence: TGTGCCTGGAGTGTCGGAATAGCGGGAGCTGGGGAGACCCAGTACTTC. Amino acids: CAWSVGIAGAGETQYF. This chain joins TRBV30 and TRBJ2-5; 9 nucleotides agree with TRBD2. V dropped 0 bases and J dropped 5; count of bases not matched to a gene: 10. CDR3 size: 16 residues. CDR1 and CDR2 from the germline V gene are GTSNPN and SVGIG (reference sequence).

This chain uses TRBV18 with TRBJ2-7, with 7 bases that match TRBD1. Germline CDR1 KGHSH, CDR2 LQKENI. The length of the CDR3 is 14 residues. Unmatched junction bases numbered 6, after V lost 5 bases and J lost 2 bases. The CDR3 loop reads CASSSRDRTYEQYF. In DNA, the CDR3 is TGTGCCAGCTCATCCCGGGACAGAACCTACGAGCAGTACTTC. Full variable domain (rest looked up from reference TRBV18 and TRBJ2-7): NAGVMQNPRHLVRRRGQEARLRCSPMKGHSHVYWYRQLPEEGLKFMVYLQKENIIDESGMPKERFSAEFPKEGPSILRIQQVVRGDSAAYFCASSSRDRTYEQYFGPGTRLTVT.

The chain couples TRBV6-5 to TRBJ2-1; no clear D. V was shortened by 0 bases and J by 4 bases, with 13 bases between the two germline ends. Per the germline V gene, CDR1 is MNHEY and CDR2 is SVGAGI. The CDR3 has 16 residues. CDR3 sequence: CASSYSSRPIYNEQFF. CDR3 nucleotides: TGTGCCAGCAGTTACTCTTCTAGGCCGATTTACAATGAGCAGTTCTTC.

The rearrangement joins TRBV6-5 to TRBJ2-3; a possible D gene is TRBD2 (7 bases). The CDR3 sequence is 13 residues long. The germline CDR1 and CDR2 sequences are MNHEY and SVGAGI. V gave up 4 bases and J gave up 6 bases, with 11 bases separating them. CDR3 sequence (DNA): TGTGCCAGCAGTTGGGGGGGCTTGGATACGCAGTATTTT. It codes for CASSWGGLDTQYF.

The chain employs TRBV7-2 and TRBJ2-6; D possibly corresponds to TRBD2 (5 bases). Germline V gene sequence: CDR1 SGHTA, CDR2 FQGNSA. Trimming stripped 5 bases from V and 0 bases from J, with 17 bases between. This CDR3 is built from 18 residues. The CDR3 sequence is CASSRLAPMNSGANVLTF. The CDR3 DNA reads TGTGCCAGCAGCCGTCTAGCACCGATGAACTCTGGGGCCAACGTCCTGACTTTC. The full variable domain, its missing parts supplied by reference TRBV7-2 and TRBJ2-6, is GAGVSQSPSNKVTEKGKDVELRCDPISGHTALYWYRQSLGQGLEFLIYFQGNSAPDKSGLPSDRFSAERTGGSVSTLTIQRTQQEDSAVYLCASSRLAPMNSGANVLTFGAGSRLTVL.

The chain joins TRBV4-1 to TRBJ1-3; D is undetermined. The CDR3 length is 15 residues. Per the germline V gene, CDR1 is MGHRA and CDR2 is YSYEKL. Trimming removed 0 bases at V and 9 bases at J, with 15 bases between. The CDR3 coding sequence is TGCGCCAGCAGCCAAGAAGCGGTTTCCCAGGCCACCATATATTTT. This encodes CASSQEAVSQATIYF.

The J gene is TRBJ2-7, the V gene TRBV9; 7 bases are a match to TRBD1. From germline, CDR1 is SGDLS and CDR2 YYNGEE. The ends lost 4 bases at V and 4 bases at J; junction bases unmatched: 14. The CDR3 runs to 16 residues. The CDR3 DNA reads as TGTGCCAGCAGCCCCGGGACAGCTTCCGTTGGGTACGAGCAGTACTTC. Its translation is CASSPGTASVGYEQYF.

The genes are TRBV6-5 and TRBJ2-7; TRBD1 aligns across 9 bases. Unmatched junction bases numbered 3, after V lost 8 bases and J lost 1 base. This CDR3 has 13 amino acids. Germline CDR1 reads MNHEY; CDR2 reads SVGAGI. This CDR3 reads CASAGQGSYEQYF. CDR3 in DNA: TGTGCCAGCGCCGGACAGGGGTCCTACGAGCAGTACTTC.

The chain employs TRBV5-4 and TRBJ1-3, with 7 nucleotides matching TRBD1. The CDR3 extends over 16 amino acids. Germline V gene sequence: CDR1 SGHNT, CDR2 YYREEE (reference sequence). J was trimmed by 0 bases and V by 4 bases; bases with no gene match: 7. The CDR3 spells CASSPGQTFSGNTIYF. Written as DNA, the CDR3 is TGTGCCAGCAGCCCGGGACAGACCTTCTCTGGAAACACCATATATTTT.

The DNA of the CDR3 is TGCGCCAGCAGTCCTGGACAGTCCTATGGCTACACCTTC. This codes for CASSPGQSYGYTF. V is TRBV10-1 and J is TRBJ1-2; a possible D gene is TRBD1 (6 bases). CDR3 size: 13 residues. Trimming cost V 5 bases and J 4 bases, with 11 bases left between them. Germline V lookup: CDR1 WNHNN, CDR2 SYGVQD (reference sequence).

A single count supports this clone. The gene calls are TRBV6-5 and TRBJ2-7; maybe TRBD2 (6 bases). CDR3 length: 14 amino acids. V lost 8 bases to trimming and J lost 5 bases, with 19 bases between them. Germline V lookup: CDR1 MNHEY, CDR2 SVGAGI. The chain's CDR3 is CASGTTSMVDEQYF. The CDR3 bases are TGTGCCAGCGGGACCACTAGCATGGTGGACGAGCAGTACTTC.

The rearrangement uses TRBV6-5 and TRBJ1-1; D gene unclear. CDR1 and CDR2 from the germline V gene are MNHEY and SVGAGI. V dropped 0 bases and J dropped 3 bases, with 11 bases sitting between them. The CDR3 totals 15 residues. The CDR3 region has the DNA TGTGCCAGCAGTTACTCGGTGGTTTCGGACACTGAAGCTTTCTTT. It codes for CASSYSVVSDTEAFF.

This clone appeared a single time. This sequence joins TRBV7-2 and TRBJ1-2; the D gene is possibly TRBD1 (5 bases). Germline loops: CDR1 SGHTA, CDR2 FQGNSA. Trimming stripped 1 base from V and 2 bases from J, with 11 bases between. This CDR3 has 15 residues. CDR3 DNA: TGTGCCAGCAGCTTAGTGGGGCAGGCCAACTATGGCTACACCTTC. This encodes CASSLVGQANYGYTF.

This chain links TRBV20-1 with TRBJ1-1; a possible D gene is TRBD1 (5 bases). Trimming took off 3 bases at V and 3 bases at J, with 11 bases between the two ends. CDR3 size: 13 residues. From germline, CDR1 is DFQATT and CDR2 SNEGSKA (reference sequence). The CDR3 nucleotides are TGCAGTGCTAGTGCGGGGGGGTACACTGAAGCTTTCTTT. As protein: CSASAGGYTEAFF.

The chain joins TRBV19 to TRBJ2-3; TRBD2 matches 11 bases. J gave up 6 bases and V 7 bases, and 6 bases lay outside the gene matches. Germline CDR1 is LNHDA and CDR2 is SQIVND (reference sequence). CDR3 length: 14 residues. As DNA, the CDR3 is TGTGCCAGTACGACTAGCGGGGAGATCGATACGCAGTATTTT. Translating it yields CASTTSGEIDTQYF.

Only a few counts were recorded for this clone. The chain combines TRBV5-1 with TRBJ1-6; 7 bases line up with TRBD1. CDR1 SGHRS and CDR2 YFSETQ come from the germline V gene. The CDR3 totals 14 residues. J gave up 8 bases and V 9 bases, and 11 bases lay outside the gene matches. The CDR3 DNA follows: TGCGCCACCCGGGACAGCCTAATTGATTCACCCCTCCACTTT. Translating gives CATRDSLIDSPLHF.